Given below is one T cell receptor beta chain in context. During its preparation, the TCRbeta library received unique molecular identifiers. TCRdb passed the PCR reads through MiXCR, listing each CDR3 protein once. Among 360,000 or so distinct CDR3 sequences listed, around 20% were seen once. This CDR3 region has 16 residues. In germline, CDR1 is SGHTA, CDR2 FQGNSA. J was trimmed by 7 bases and V by 5 bases; bases with no gene match: 16. The sample originates from a study of T-cell reconstitution after alpha-beta-depleted transplantation in children. The rearrangement links TRBV7-2 to TRBJ1-2, with 7 positions matching TRBD1. Sequenced here: PBMCs from the stem cell graft donor, sampled from the stem cell graft. The clonotype comes from a human donor who donated a stem cell graft to a child with acute myeloid leukemia. The CDR3 nucleotides are TGTGCCAGCAGCCGCACCGTCGACAGGGCTGTGGGTGGCTACACCTTC. Translation: CASSRTVDRAVGGYTF. The variable domain in full, completed from reference TRBV7-2 and TRBJ1-2, reads GAGVSQSPSNKVTEKGKDVELRCDPISGHTALYWYRQSLGQGLEFLIYFQGNSAPDKSGLPSDRFSAERTGGSVSTLTIQRTQQEDSAVYLCASSRTVDRAVGGYTFGSGTRLTVV.